Listed here are 23 T cell receptor beta chains from one sample, sequenced in a study of T-cell memory formation after mild COVID-19. TCRdb fed the 5' RACE reads into MiXCR, producing one record per CDR3 protein. The top ten clones hold 20% to 25% of a sample with about 360,000 distinct CDR3 sequences, 10% to 15% of them seen once. The sample taken for sequencing was PBMCs or a T cell subset sorted from them (not recorded which). The origin of the receptors is a man younger than 35 who had mild COVID-19 (a few samples of this study predate the infection). Cell type and time point are not known.

The chain employs TRBV20-1 and TRBJ2-3, with 11 bases aligning to TRBD2. V shed 3 bases, J shed 7 bases, and the junction held 3 bases outside the gene matches. The CDR3 spans 13 residues. Germline V gene sequence: CDR1 DFQATT, CDR2 SNEGSKA (reference sequence). DNA of the CDR3: TGCAGTGCTAGTAGCGGGGGGGTATATACGCAGTATTTT. It encodes CSASSGGVYTQYF.

Only a few counts were recorded for this clonotype. J is TRBJ2-7 and V is TRBV9; TRBD1 is a possible D gene (6 bases). This CDR3 contains 16 residues. Germline values: CDR1 SGDLS, CDR2 YYNGEE. V was cut by 3 bases and J by 0 bases, with 16 bases left in between. As DNA, the CDR3 is TGTGCCAGCAGCGGGAGACAGGTCCGTAACTCCTACGAGCAGTACGTC. Translation gives CASSGRQVRNSYEQYV.

In this sample, this clonotype turned up a few times. This chain uses TRBV7-2 with TRBJ1-5; weak D call: TRBD1 (6 bases). CDR1 and CDR2 (germline): SGHTA, FQGNSA. This CDR3 contains 14 residues. The germline V and J ends were trimmed by 2 bases and 5 bases, with 10 bases remaining between them. CDR3 in DNA: TGTGCCAGCAGCTTACAAGGGGGGCATCAGCCCCAGCATTTT. It translates to CASSLQGGHQPQHF.

V usage is TRBV12-3 or TRBV12-4 and J usage is TRBJ1-4; weak D call: TRBD1 (6 bases). CDR3 length equals 17 residues. Trimming removed 4 bases from V and 7 bases from J, with 22 bases in between. Here the CDR3 reads CASSSDPTRGEVEKLFF. CDR3 bases: TGTGCCAGCAGTTCGGACCCTACAAGGGGGGAGGTTGAAAAACTGTTTTTT.

Here the CDR3 reads CASSWLAPGAGANVLTF. The CDR3 nucleotides read TGTGCCAGCAGCTGGTTGGCCCCCGGGGCTGGGGCCAACGTCCTGACTTTC. The V and J genes are TRBV7-9 and TRBJ2-6; maybe TRBD2 (5 bases). This CDR3 is built from 17 residues. V was clipped by 4 bases and J by 2 bases, with 15 bases between them. Germline-derived CDR1 and CDR2 are SEHNR and FQNEAQ (reference sequence).

The table lists this clonotype with a few counts. The chain links TRBV12-3 or TRBV12-4 to TRBJ2-3; D is uncertain. CDR3 length: 16 residues. V was cut by 1 base and J by 1 base, with 12 bases left in between. The CDR3: CASSLGGSLGTDTQYF. The CDR3 region has the DNA TGTGCCAGCAGTTTAGGCGGCAGCCTAGGCACAGATACGCAGTATTTT.

This clonotype showed up just a few times. The junction and the germline gene differ at one end; a read error may be behind it. The CDR3 DNA reads as TGCGCCAGCAGCTTAACAGGGCCGGAGGTCTTC. Protein product: CASSLTGPEVF. V is TRBV5-1 and J is TRBJ2-1, with a weak D call TRBD1 (6 bases). CDR3 length equals 11 residues. The germline V gene has CDR1 SGHRS and CDR2 YFSETQ. Supplemented by reference TRBV5-1 and TRBJ2-1, the full variable domain reads KAGVTQTPRYLIKTRGQQVTLSCSPISGHRSVSWYQQTPGQGLQFLFEYFSETQRNKGNFPGRFSGRQFSNSRSEMNVSTLELGDSALYLCASSLTGPEVFGPGTRLTVL.

J is TRBJ2-2 and V is TRBV7-9; maybe TRBD1 (5 bases). Germline CDR1 SEHNR, CDR2 FQNEAQ (reference sequence). The CDR3 has 14 residues. Trimming removed 5 bases at V and 4 bases at J, with 11 bases between. The CDR3 is CASSTRTSTGELFF. Written as DNA, the CDR3 is TGTGCCAGCAGCACTCGGACAAGCACCGGGGAGCTGTTTTTT.

The chain employs TRBV7-8 and TRBJ2-2; D is ambiguous. The germline V gene has CDR1 SGHVS and CDR2 FQNEAQ. V was trimmed by 3 bases and J by 7 bases, leaving 6 bases between them. The CDR3 loop spans 12 amino acids. The CDR3: CASSFVVGELFF. DNA for the CDR3: TGTGCCAGCAGCTTCGTGGTCGGGGAGCTGTTTTTT. Variable domain in full (rest from reference TRBV7-8 and TRBJ2-2): GAGVSQSPRYKVAKRGQDVALRCDPISGHVSLFWYQQALGQGPEFLTYFQNEAQLDKSGLPSDRFFAERPEGSVSTLKIQRTQQEDSAVYLCASSFVVGELFFGEGSRLTVL.

This clonotype was observed a handful of times. The chain joins TRBV19 to TRBJ1-4; possible D gene TRBD1, 5 bases. The CDR3 runs to 15 residues. The V gene lost 6 bases and the J gene lost 0 bases, with 11 bases spanning the gap. Germline CDR1 is LNHDA and CDR2 is SQIVND (reference sequence). The CDR3 nucleotides are TGTGCCAGTAGCAGGGAGTCTTCAACTAATGAAAAACTGTTTTTT. As protein: CASSRESSTNEKLFF.

This clonotype was seen repeatedly, ten times or more. The genes are TRBV12-3 or TRBV12-4 and TRBJ2-1, with D perhaps TRBD1 or TRBD2 (5 bases each). V was shortened by 6 bases and J by 7 bases, with 19 bases between the two germline ends. This CDR3 comprises 15 residues. The CDR3 loop is CASSPRGDARNEQFF. In DNA form, the CDR3 reads TGTGCCAGCAGCCCCAGAGGGGATGCTCGGAATGAGCAGTTCTTC.

This clonotype has more than one count but fewer than ten. V is TRBV7-9 and J is TRBJ2-3; D possibly matches TRBD1 or TRBD2 (6 bases each). Germline-derived CDR1 and CDR2 are SEHNR and FQNEAQ (reference sequence). V dropped 5 bases and J dropped 0 bases, with 15 bases sitting between them. The CDR3 spans 16 residues. The DNA of the CDR3 is TGTGCCAGCAGCCCCAAAGGGGGGATTAGCACAGATACGCAGTATTTT. As protein: CASSPKGGISTDTQYF.

This clonotype showed up just a few times. This chain uses TRBV7-9 with TRBJ2-5; 7 bases fit TRBD2. Looked up from germline, CDR1 is SEHNR and CDR2 is FQNEAQ (reference sequence). V shed 4 bases, J shed 3 bases, and the junction held 14 bases outside the gene matches. This CDR3 comprises 17 residues. Written as DNA, the CDR3 is TGTGCCAGCAGCTCGATTGGAGCGGGGAGACCGAAAGAGACCCAGTACTTC. Translation gives CASSSIGAGRPKETQYF.

This clonotype was counted a few times. The rearrangement uses TRBV9 and TRBJ2-2; 8 nucleotides agree with TRBD2. V lost 0 bases, J lost 4 bases, and 5 bases stayed unmatched. Per the germline V gene, CDR1 is SGDLS and CDR2 is YYNGEE. This CDR3 is built from 16 residues. The CDR3 is CASSVEGSGVTGELFF. The CDR3 nucleotides are TGTGCCAGCAGCGTAGAAGGTAGCGGGGTCACCGGGGAGCTGTTTTTT.

This clonotype was counted once. A clone one base away is much larger, so this may be a read error. The chain links TRBV12-3 or TRBV12-4 to TRBJ1-1, with no clear D. The CDR3 loop spans 13 amino acids. CDR3 in amino acids: CANSLAEGAEAFF. For the CDR3, the DNA is TGTGCCAACAGTTTAGCCGAGGGCGCTGAAGCTTTCTTT.

This clonotype has just a few counts. The chain has TRBV2 and TRBJ2-2, with 9 bases matching TRBD1. The junction had 7 bases not matched to a gene; V was cut back by 5 bases and J by 6 bases. CDR1 SNHLY and CDR2 FYNNEI come from the germline V gene. The length of the CDR3 is 15 residues. CDR3 sequence (DNA): TGTGCCAGCAGTTACGGACAGGGGTCTTCCGGGGAGCTGTTTTTT. Protein: CASSYGQGSSGELFF.

The CDR3 is CASSFDSQYDYTF. The DNA for the CDR3 is TGTGCCAGCAGCTTTGACAGTCAGTACGACTACACCTTC. This chain connects TRBV7-3 to TRBJ1-2, with D perhaps matching TRBD1 (5 bases). The length of the CDR3 is 13 residues. Germline CDR1 is SGHTA and CDR2 is FQGTGA. Deletions cut 3 bases from V and 10 bases from J, with 15 bases between.

The chain employs TRBV5-6 and TRBJ2-6; D is possibly TRBD1 (5 bases). V shed 4 bases and J shed 0 bases, with 14 bases lying between them. This CDR3 contains 17 residues. Per the germline V gene, CDR1 is SGHDT and CDR2 is YYEEEE. The CDR3 region is CASSPQTGRSGANVLTF. CDR3 DNA: TGTGCCAGCAGCCCCCAAACAGGACGCTCTGGGGCCAACGTCCTGACTTTC.

Many counts were recorded for this clonotype. The J gene is TRBJ2-7, the V gene TRBV10-3, with TRBD2 matching over 9 bases. V gave up 3 bases and J gave up 6 bases; unmatched junction bases: 12. Germline V CDR1 and CDR2: ENHRY, SYGVKD. The CDR3 loop spans 16 amino acids. The CDR3 spells CAISEGLAGPLGEQYF. The DNA of the CDR3 is TGTGCCATCAGTGAAGGGCTAGCGGGACCACTAGGCGAGCAGTACTTC.

The gene calls are TRBV5-1 and TRBJ1-1; perhaps TRBD1 as D (5 bases). There are 14 residues in the CDR3. Germline values: CDR1 SGHRS, CDR2 YFSETQ. The germline V and J ends were trimmed by 6 bases and 1 base, with 13 bases remaining between them. The CDR3 bases are TGCGCCAGCAACGATGGGGGGTGGAACACTGAAGCTTTCTTT. It translates to CASNDGGWNTEAFF.

This clonotype was recorded a few times. The chain couples TRBV9 to TRBJ2-3; no reliable D call. There are 15 residues in the CDR3. Trimming removed 3 bases from V and 0 bases from J, with 11 bases in between. Germline V CDR1 and CDR2: SGDLS, YYNGEE. CDR3 loop: CASSAEGISTDTQYF. The CDR3 nucleotides are TGTGCCAGCAGCGCTGAAGGGATTAGCACAGATACGCAGTATTTT.

V usage is TRBV12-3 or TRBV12-4 and J usage is TRBJ2-7, with 10 nucleotides matching TRBD2. Trimming cost V 5 bases and J 2 bases; bases outside gene matches: 9. The CDR3 covers 16 residues. CDR3 sequence: CASSPSSGGNPYEQYF. Here the CDR3 DNA reads TGTGCCAGCAGTCCCTCTAGCGGGGGCAATCCCTACGAGCAGTACTTC.

The genes are TRBV3-1 and TRBJ2-4; no definite D call. The germline V and J ends were trimmed by 7 bases and 8 bases, with 12 bases remaining between them. This CDR3 is built from 12 residues. CDR1 is LGHDT, CDR2 YNNKEL, per germline (reference sequence). The CDR3 loop is CASMGPGDIQYF. The CDR3 DNA reads as TGTGCCAGCATGGGCCCCGGAGACATTCAGTACTTC.